The rows below give T cell receptor beta chains drawn from one sample of a study of T cell responses to AZD1222 COVID-19 vaccine. The repertoire was sequenced with immunoSEQ multiplex PCR; TCRdb's copy has only in-frame clones and lacks some. In the table there are 150,000 or so clones, 70% to 90% of which are singletons. Sequenced material: peripheral blood, taken on day 0 of MenACWY control vaccination. These receptors all stem from an adult in good health. Both conserved end residues are part of each CDR3. The order of the fields is J gene, V gene, clone size, D gene, CDR3 DNA, CDR3 protein. A D gene is named only where the DNA matches it firmly. Where a row states a size, it is once, few, many or the class of an expanded clone; other rows omit it.

j_call: TRBJ1-4; v_call: TRBV28; clone_size: .; d_call: .; cdr3_nt: TGTGCCAGCAGTTCCCCCCATCAGCCCAGTCGCTTTTTT; cdr3_aa: CASSSPHQPSRFF
j_call: TRBJ1-5; v_call: TRBV3-1/TRBV3-2; clone_size: .; d_call: .; cdr3_nt: TGTGCCAGCAGCCAACAGGGCCATGACCAGCCCCAGCATTTT; cdr3_aa: CASSQQGHDQPQHF
j_call: TRBJ2-7; v_call: TRBV5-6; clone_size: .; d_call: TRBD2; cdr3_nt: TGTGCCAGCAGCTTGTATGGTCGAGCGGGGAACTACGAGCAGTACTTC; cdr3_aa: CASSLYGRAGNYEQYF
j_call: TRBJ1-3; v_call: TRBV28; clone_size: .; d_call: .; cdr3_nt: TGTGCCAGCAGTTATGGGCTGAGAAACACCATATATTTT; cdr3_aa: CASSYGLRNTIYF
j_call: TRBJ1-2; v_call: TRBV27; clone_size: .; d_call: .; cdr3_nt: TGTGCCAGCAGTCGGGACAATAACTATGGCTACACCTTC; cdr3_aa: CASSRDNNYGYTF
j_call: TRBJ2-2; v_call: TRBV5-6; clone_size: .; d_call: .; cdr3_nt: TGTGCCAGCAGACGCCTTAATCAGGAGTTTTTTACGGAGCTGTTTTTT; cdr3_aa: CASRRLNQEFFTELFF
j_call: TRBJ2-7; v_call: TRBV2; clone_size: once; d_call: TRBD2; cdr3_nt: TGTGCCAGCAGCTTAACTAGCGGGAGCTCCTACGAGCAGTACTTC; cdr3_aa: CASSLTSGSSYEQYF
j_call: TRBJ1-4; v_call: TRBV7-9; clone_size: .; d_call: .; cdr3_nt: TGTGCCAGCAGCCCCGGACAGAATGAAAAACTGTTTTTT; cdr3_aa: CASSPGQNEKLFF
j_call: TRBJ1-1; v_call: TRBV5-8; clone_size: .; d_call: .; cdr3_nt: TGTGCCAGCAGCTTGGTGGCAGGTAACACTGAAGCTTTCTTT; cdr3_aa: CASSLVAGNTEAFF
j_call: TRBJ1-1; v_call: TRBV5-1; clone_size: few; d_call: .; cdr3_nt: TGCGCCAGCAGCCGATCGGGACGGGACACTGAAGCTTTCTTT; cdr3_aa: CASSRSGRDTEAFF
j_call: TRBJ2-1; v_call: TRBV10-2; clone_size: .; d_call: .; cdr3_nt: TGCGCCAGGGCTGGGTCACTCGGGGATGAGCAGTTCTTC; cdr3_aa: CARAGSLGDEQFF
j_call: TRBJ1-2; v_call: TRBV4-2; clone_size: .; d_call: .; cdr3_nt: TGTGCCAGCAGCCGGGACTTCTCAAACTATGGCTACACCTTC; cdr3_aa: CASSRDFSNYGYTF
j_call: TRBJ1-4; v_call: TRBV5-1; clone_size: .; d_call: .; cdr3_nt: TGCGCCAGCAGCCAGGGGCTGGATGAAAAACTGTTTTTT; cdr3_aa: CASSQGLDEKLFF
j_call: TRBJ1-3; v_call: TRBV30; clone_size: .; d_call: .; cdr3_nt: TGTGCCTGGAAGGGGAGCTCTGGAAACACCATATATTTT; cdr3_aa: CAWKGSSGNTIYF
j_call: TRBJ1-5; v_call: TRBV19; clone_size: .; d_call: .; cdr3_nt: TGTGCCAGTAGTATAGAGACAGGCTATAGCAATCAGCCCCAGCATTTT; cdr3_aa: CASSIETGYSNQPQHF
j_call: TRBJ1-1; v_call: TRBV30; clone_size: .; d_call: TRBD1; cdr3_nt: TGTGCCTGGAGTATACAGGGGAAAGGTGAAGCTTTCTTT; cdr3_aa: CAWSIQGKGEAFF
j_call: TRBJ1-5; v_call: TRBV3-1/TRBV3-2; clone_size: .; d_call: .; cdr3_nt: TGTGCCAGCAGCCAAGGGACAGCGACTAATCAGCCCCAGCATTTT; cdr3_aa: CASSQGTATNQPQHF
j_call: TRBJ2-3; v_call: TRBV18; clone_size: once; d_call: .; cdr3_nt: TGTGCCAGCTCACCAGGGACGCGCACAGATACGCAGTATTTT; cdr3_aa: CASSPGTRTDTQYF
j_call: TRBJ1-5; v_call: TRBV18; clone_size: .; d_call: .; cdr3_nt: TGTGCCAGCTCACCACTTGCAGGTTCGGGTCAGCCCCAGCATTTT; cdr3_aa: CASSPLAGSGQPQHF
j_call: TRBJ1-2; v_call: TRBV3-1/TRBV3-2; clone_size: once; d_call: .; cdr3_nt: TGTGCCAGCAGCCAAGAGGGGGGACTCTATGGCTACACCTTC; cdr3_aa: CASSQEGGLYGYTF
j_call: TRBJ2-1; v_call: TRBV19; clone_size: .; d_call: .; cdr3_nt: TGTGCCAGTAGGGGCGGGGACCTACGCCATGAGCAGTTCTTC; cdr3_aa: CASRGGDLRHEQFF
j_call: TRBJ1-2; v_call: TRBV3-1/TRBV3-2; clone_size: .; d_call: TRBD1; cdr3_nt: TGTGCCAGCAGCCACCGGACAGGGGAATCTTCTGGCTACACCTTC; cdr3_aa: CASSHRTGESSGYTF
j_call: TRBJ2-7; v_call: TRBV27; clone_size: .; d_call: .; cdr3_nt: TGTGCCAGCGGTAAGGGCGCGGACTACGAGCAGTACTTC; cdr3_aa: CASGKGADYEQYF
j_call: TRBJ2-5; v_call: TRBV2; clone_size: .; d_call: .; cdr3_nt: TGTGCCACCCAAAGAACCGCGTACCAAGAGACCCAGTACTTC; cdr3_aa: CATQRTAYQETQYF
j_call: TRBJ1-2; v_call: TRBV30; clone_size: .; d_call: .; cdr3_nt: TGTGCCTGGAGTCGACAGATCGATGGCTACACCTTC; cdr3_aa: CAWSRQIDGYTF